Each of the 28 T cell receptor beta chains below was sequenced from the same sample in a study of long-term antiretroviral therapy in people with HIV. A v3.0 immunoSEQ assay was performed at survey level. Profiling relied on immunoSEQ multiplex PCR, and the TCRdb table lists in-frame clones only, not all of them. Among over 25,000 clones listed, around 89% were seen once. The starting material was unsorted PBMCs, obtained 0.5 years after starting antiretroviral therapy. The receptor source for this set is a woman aged 18-30 years with HIV.

The chain couples TRBV9 to TRBJ2-7; 9 bases match TRBD2. The CDR3 totals 15 residues. Germline-derived CDR1 and CDR2 are SGDLS and YYNGEE. With 3 bases clipped from V and 3 bases from J, the junction kept 7 bases outside the gene matches. The CDR3 spells CASSGRGGVGYEQYF. For the CDR3, the DNA is TGTGCCAGCAGCGGGCGGGGGGGAGTTGGCTACGAGCAGTACTTC.

CDR3 in amino acids: CASSLLSGGGSSYEQYF. The CDR3 bases are TGTGCCAGCAGTTTATTGTCCGGAGGGGGGAGCTCCTACGAGCAGTACTTC. The chain is built from TRBV27 and TRBJ2-7, with D perhaps matching TRBD1 or TRBD2 (6 bases each). Germline CDR1 MNHEY, CDR2 SMNVEV (reference sequence). Trimming shortened V by 1 base and J by 0 bases, and 16 bases separated the two germline ends. The CDR3 runs 17 residues.

This chain links TRBV4-3 with TRBJ2-3; 10 bases agree with TRBD2. Germline V gene lookup returns CDR1 LGHNA and CDR2 YSLEER. With 0 bases clipped from V and 3 bases from J, the junction kept 12 bases outside the gene matches. The CDR3 sequence is 19 residues long. CDR3 coding DNA: TGCGCCAGCAGCCAAGATTGGGGGCCTAGCGGGAGAATGACAGATACGCAGTATTTT. This translates into CASSQDWGPSGRMTDTQYF.

The chain has TRBV2 and TRBJ2-2; TRBD2 might be the D (6 bases). V was shortened by 9 bases and J by 7 bases, with 12 bases between the two germline ends. Per the germline V gene, CDR1 is SNHLY and CDR2 is FYNNEI. CDR3 length equals 12 residues. The CDR3 region is CARGTRGGELFF. The CDR3 DNA follows: TGTGCCAGGGGGACTCGAGGCGGGGAGCTGTTTTTT.

The gene calls are TRBV6-1 and TRBJ1-3, with D possibly TRBD1 on 6 matching bases. Trimming cost V 8 bases and J 7 bases, with 15 bases left between them. In germline, CDR1 is MNHNS, CDR2 SASEGT. The CDR3 is 13 amino acids. CDR3 sequence: CASSEGGWNTIYF. The CDR3 DNA reads as TGTGCCAGCTCAGAAGGGGGGTGGAACACCATATATTTT.

This chain links TRBV5-1 with TRBJ2-1; 9 bases match TRBD1. Germline CDR1 SGHRS, CDR2 YFSETQ. This CDR3 spans 14 amino acids. The J segment lost 6 bases and the V segment lost 6 bases, leaving 7 bases of the junction unmatched. CDR3 in amino acids: CASTDRGAPNEQFF. The CDR3 DNA sequence: TGCGCCAGCACTGACAGGGGGGCCCCCAATGAGCAGTTCTTC.

J is TRBJ2-3 and V is TRBV19; the match to TRBD1 covers 8 bases. V lost 1 base to trimming and J lost 4 bases; unmatched junction nucleotides: 4. The germline V gene encodes CDR1 LNHDA and CDR2 SQIVND (reference sequence). The CDR3 runs 15 residues. Here the CDR3 reads CASSIGRGRADTQYF. The CDR3 bases are TGTGCCAGTAGTATAGGCAGGGGGCGAGCAGATACGCAGTATTTT.

The chain employs TRBV19 and TRBJ1-2, with D maybe TRBD1 (5 bases). V was clipped by 4 bases and J by 2 bases, with 8 bases between them. From germline, CDR1 is LNHDA and CDR2 SQIVND (reference sequence). The CDR3 length is 13 residues. The CDR3 region is CASSRGKNYGYTF. For the CDR3, the DNA is TGTGCCAGTAGTAGGGGCAAAAACTATGGCTACACCTTC.

This rearrangement joins TRBV4-2 to TRBJ1-2, with D unclear. V was clipped by 0 bases and J by 5 bases, with 25 bases between them. The CDR3 spans 19 residues. Germline V CDR1 and CDR2: LGHNA, YNFKEQ. The CDR3 nucleotides read TGTGCCAGCAGCCAAGAGAGCACCCTAGGACCCGAAGTAAGATATGGCTACACCTTC. Protein product: CASSQESTLGPEVRYGYTF.

This chain connects TRBV27 to TRBJ2-1, with D perhaps matching TRBD2 (6 bases). The germline V gene encodes CDR1 MNHEY and CDR2 SMNVEV (reference sequence). The CDR3 spans 15 residues. V was cut by 6 bases and J by 0 bases, with 12 bases left in between. The DNA of the CDR3 is TGTGCCAGCAGGGGCAGACTAGTCTCCTACAATGAGCAGTTCTTC. This sequence encodes CASRGRLVSYNEQFF.

The chain carries TRBV7-6 and TRBJ2-7, with a possible D match to TRBD1 (6 bases). This CDR3 is 15 amino acids long. Germline assignment: CDR1 SGHVS and CDR2 FNYEAQ. Trimming left V 1 base short and J 0 bases short, with 10 bases between. Written as DNA, the CDR3 is TGTGCCAGCAGCTTAGGTGCAGGGGACTCCTACGAGCAGTACTTC. The encoded protein is CASSLGAGDSYEQYF. The variable domain in full, with the rest retrieved from reference TRBV7-6 and TRBJ2-7, is GAGVSQSPRYKVTKRGQDVALRCDPISGHVSLYWYRQALGQGPEFLTYFNYEAQQDKSGLPNDRFSAERPEGSISTLTIQRTEQRDSAMYRCASSLGAGDSYEQYFGPGTRLTVT.

The V call is TRBV27, the J call TRBJ2-7; D remains unclear. The V and J ends lost 3 bases and 0 bases respectively, with 12 bases between them. Germline CDR1 is MNHEY and CDR2 is SMNVEV (reference sequence). There are 15 residues in the CDR3. CDR3 DNA: TGTGCCAGCAGTTTCGTCACAAGATACTCCTACGAGCAGTACTTC. Translated, it gives CASSFVTRYSYEQYF.

This chain joins TRBV27 and TRBJ2-5, with 15 bases fitting TRBD2. Germline V gives CDR1 MNHEY, CDR2 SMNVEV (reference sequence). The CDR3 is 15 residues long. V lost 3 bases to trimming and J lost 4 bases; unmatched junction nucleotides: 0. CDR3 coding DNA: TGTGCCAGCAGTTTGGGACTAGCGGGAGGAGAGACCCAGTACTTC. Protein product: CASSLGLAGGETQYF.

The chain employs TRBV28 and TRBJ1-2; a possible D gene is TRBD1 (5 bases). Trimming shortened V by 6 bases and J by 4 bases, and 9 bases separated the two germline ends. The germline gives CDR1 MDHEN, CDR2 SYDVKM. This CDR3 contains 12 residues. CDR3 sequence (DNA): TGTGCCAGCAGGACAGATATCTATGGCTACACCTTC. It is translated as CASRTDIYGYTF.

V is TRBV28 and J is TRBJ2-7, with 9 bases matching TRBD1. The germline V gene encodes CDR1 MDHEN and CDR2 SYDVKM. The CDR3 has 14 residues. V trimming: 6 bases; J trimming: 4 bases; junction bases outside the gene matches: 7. This CDR3 reads CASSLPGTGYEQYF. The DNA of the CDR3 is TGTGCCAGCAGCCTACCCGGGACAGGGTACGAGCAGTACTTC.

This chain joins TRBV25-1 and TRBJ2-7, with D tentatively TRBD2 (6 bases). V lost 6 bases to trimming and J lost 3 bases, with 18 bases between them. Germline V gene lookup returns CDR1 MGHDK and CDR2 SYGVNS. CDR3 length equals 15 residues. In DNA form, the CDR3 reads TGTGCCAGCAGCTATAAAGGGGAGGACTTCTACGAGCAGTACTTC. Amino acids: CASSYKGEDFYEQYF.

V is TRBV5-6 and J is TRBJ2-7, with 8 nucleotides matching TRBD1. The germline V gene has CDR1 SGHDT and CDR2 YYEEEE. Trimming cost V 2 bases and J 2 bases; bases outside gene matches: 6. The CDR3 is 15 amino acids. CDR3 in DNA: TGTGCCAGCAGCTTTCGAGACAGGGGTGCCTACGAGCAGTACTTC. This encodes CASSFRDRGAYEQYF.

This CDR3 is CASSWGTINQPQHF. The CDR3 DNA sequence: TGTGCCAGCAGCTGGGGGACTATCAATCAGCCCCAGCATTTT. V usage is TRBV5-5 and J usage is TRBJ1-5; maybe TRBD1 (5 bases). The germline V and J ends were trimmed by 3 bases and 3 bases, with 10 bases remaining between them. The germline V gene has CDR1 SGHKS and CDR2 YYEKEE (reference sequence). The CDR3 is 14 amino acids.

This clone is deemed medium-sized (0.01 to 0.1%). The chain links TRBV19 to TRBJ2-1; the match to TRBD2 covers 9 bases. Germline V gene sequence: CDR1 LNHDA, CDR2 SQIVND (reference sequence). This CDR3 has 15 residues. The V gene end was trimmed by 6 bases and the J gene end by 1 base; junction bases not matched to a gene: 4. The DNA for the CDR3 is TGTGCCAGTAGGAAGACTAGCGGTTCCTACAATGAGCAGTTCTTC. This encodes CASRKTSGSYNEQFF.

The chain is built from TRBV6-4 and TRBJ1-6, with D perhaps matching TRBD1 (6 bases). The CDR3 totals 14 residues. The V gene lost 6 bases and the J gene lost 7 bases, with 13 bases spanning the gap. The germline gives CDR1 MRHNA, CDR2 SNTAGT. The CDR3 nucleotides are TGTGCCAGCAGGGAGATTGGGGGCAATTCACCCCTCCACTTT. This translates into CASREIGGNSPLHF.

The V gene is TRBV5-1, the J gene TRBJ2-7; 11 bases fit TRBD2. Germline assignment: CDR1 SGHRS and CDR2 YFSETQ. The CDR3 has 15 residues. V gave up 1 base and J gave up 3 bases; unmatched junction bases: 3. CDR3 sequence reads: CASSLTGTSGYEQYF. CDR3 sequence (DNA): TGCGCCAGCAGCTTGACCGGGACTAGCGGCTACGAGCAGTACTTC.

This chain links TRBV7-3 with TRBJ2-2; a weak D match, TRBD2 (6 bases). Germline values: CDR1 SGHTA, CDR2 FQGTGA. V gave up 2 bases and J gave up 0 bases, with 10 bases separating them. The CDR3 runs to 16 residues. The CDR3 reads CASSLGGGANTGELFF. CDR3 bases: TGTGCCAGCAGCTTAGGTGGCGGGGCGAACACCGGGGAGCTGTTTTTT.

The rearrangement links TRBV5-1 to TRBJ2-2; a possible D gene is TRBD2 (6 bases). V shed 6 bases and J shed 2 bases, with 23 bases lying between them. There are 18 residues in the CDR3. The germline gives CDR1 SGHRS, CDR2 YFSETQ. The CDR3 DNA sequence: TGCGCCAGCATGGCAGGATTGGGACTGGAGCTTAACACCGGGGAGCTGTTTTTT. This translates into CASMAGLGLELNTGELFF.

The chain has TRBV5-1 and TRBJ2-5; D gene uncertain. From germline, CDR1 is SGHRS and CDR2 YFSETQ. CDR3 length equals 14 residues. Trimming removed 4 bases from V and 2 bases from J, with 12 bases in between. In nucleotides, the CDR3 is TGCGCCAGCAGCGGTATAGGGATTCAAGAGACCCAGTACTTC. It specifies CASSGIGIQETQYF.

The chain employs TRBV5-4 and TRBJ2-1; 12 bases fit TRBD2. The J segment lost 7 bases and the V segment lost 4 bases, leaving 21 bases of the junction unmatched. Germline assignment: CDR1 SGHNT and CDR2 YYREEE (reference sequence). This CDR3 has 20 residues. The CDR3 sequence is CASSPPRQGEASGRANEQFF. The CDR3 DNA sequence: TGTGCCAGCAGCCCCCCCCGACAGGGAGAAGCTAGCGGGAGGGCGAATGAGCAGTTCTTC.

This sequence joins TRBV29-1 and TRBJ2-7; 13 bases agree with TRBD2. Germline-derived CDR1 and CDR2 are SQVTM and ANQGSEA. The CDR3 spans 14 residues. V shed 5 bases and J 6 bases; nucleotides not matched to a gene: 7. The CDR3 DNA reads TGCAGCGTTCTTGGACTAGCGGGAGCCTCCGAGCAGTACTTC. Translation: CSVLGLAGASEQYF.

The chain is built from TRBV4-1 and TRBJ1-5; 10 nucleotides match TRBD1. Germline-derived CDR1 and CDR2 are MGHRA and YSYEKL. The CDR3 is made up of 16 amino acids. Unmatched junction bases numbered 8, after V lost 3 bases and J lost 6 bases. The CDR3 DNA sequence: TGCGCCAGCAGCCACCCCGGACAGGGGGTGGGTCAGCCCCAGCATTTT. Its protein is CASSHPGQGVGQPQHF.

This chain links TRBV7-6 with TRBJ2-3; 8 bases align to TRBD2. J lost 5 bases, V lost 4 bases, and 8 bases had no gene match. The CDR3 covers 15 residues. Germline V gene lookup returns CDR1 SGHVS and CDR2 FNYEAQ. CDR3 loop: CASSSPGGAGDTQYF. CDR3 nucleotide sequence: TGTGCCAGCAGCTCCCCGGGGGGGGCGGGAGATACGCAGTATTTT.